This T cell receptor beta chain was sequenced for a study of response to subunit inactivated influenza vaccine (dated by TCRdb to 2017 to 2018). A note on the overall study: To follow how T cells responded to a trivalent subunit inactivated influenza vaccine, the researchers relied on deep quantitative profiling of the T cell receptor repertoire. What the study reported, not specific to this receptor: The authors proposed that each seasonal influenza vaccination may bring in only a limited number of new T cells.

Many counts were recorded for this clonotype. No cognate antigen has been identified for it. Within one base of it there is no much larger clone, and no base qualities were kept. Unmatched junction bases come to 8, with V trimmed by 5 bases and J by 4 bases. Including the terminal cysteine and phenylalanine, the CDR3 comprises 16 residues. The sequence is cut down to CDR3 DNA, 48 bases in frame from base 1. The method was RT-PCR. The sequencer listed for this sample is Illumina HiSeq 2500. In TCRdb, the public reads were trimmed at Q25 with fastp and aligned with MiXCR, with productive beta chains retained. Entries are consolidated by CDR3 protein sequence, retaining the most common genes and DNA. In all, the sample holds more than 450,000 distinct CDR3 sequences, and about 11% of those were seen once. The ten largest clonotypes hold approximately 10% of the sample. These sequences were also reported in another study, on T cells expressing NK-cell markers. As described in the second report: 5'RACE template switching, by which a universal primer site and unique molecular identifiers were added, was used to make TCR beta cDNA libraries. Three sorted T-cell subsets (CD3+CD56+NKG2C+, CD3+CD56+NKG2C- and CD3+CD56-NKG2C+) from about 8 donors had their TCR beta-chain repertoires profiled. Of the eight sequenced donors, seven were found to be HCMV-seropositive and one was found to be HCMV-seronegative. In several experiments an anti-gammadeltaTCR antibody was added to restrict sorting to alphabetaTCR-expressing T cells. In six donors, the dominant CD3+CD56+NKG2C+ clonotypes were found to rank among the top 10 CD8+ clonotypes and to make up about 1.0-8% of CD8+ T cells. Those dominant clonotypes were again the most abundant among CD3+CD56-NKG2C+ cells in a handful of donors, at about 25-60.1%. Whether the expanded NKG2C-expressing T cell clones were specific for HCMV antigens remained unclear. Randomly selected healthy volunteers, three men and five women, were used as the eight sequenced donors. HCMV-specific IgG was detected in serum with a commercial ELISA kit to determine HCMV serostatus. Peripheral blood mononuclear cells were isolated from blood by Ficoll density gradient centrifugation. For five to seven donors, unsorted PBMC were also used to sequence bulk peripheral blood T-cell repertoires. Synthesis of cDNA was primed from the TCR beta constant segment and was followed by two consecutive PCR amplification steps. The libraries were sequenced on Illumina HiSeq 2000/2500, MiSeq or NextSeq, producing 2 x 150 bp reads. MIGEC was used to demultiplex reads and group the reads by UMI, and MiTCR was used to assemble and quantify clonotypes. Only TCR cDNA sequences supported by at least two reads were kept to exclude erroneous sequences. The tcR package was used for downstream repertoire analysis, with clonotypes matched between fractions based on CDR3 nucleotide sequence plus V segment. VDJmatch was used to annotate antigen specificity against VDJdb, with one amino acid substitution allowed in CDR3.

The input for sequencing was PBMCs from blood, taken on the day of vaccination. The rearranged segments are TRBV12-3 or TRBV12-4 and TRBJ2-2, with TRBD2 matching 9 junction bases. The TCR was taken from a man in his forties or fifties who received an inactivated influenza vaccine. Donor details come from another sample of the same person, matched by shared clones. CDR3 loop: CASSPHGRGGTGELFF. At the DNA level, the sequence is TGTGCCAGCAGTCCACATGGGCGGGGGGGCACCGGGGAGCTGTTTTTT.